Reported below is one TCR beta chain. As handled by the study authors: For nucleated cells, counts were estimated from reference gene primer amplification. TCRdb's table, derived via immunoSEQ multiplex PCR, lists solely in-frame clones and lacks some. The V and J calls and the clone size are those of that table, but D and trimming were determined from the DNA. This table has about 59,000 clones, roughly nine tenths appearing once. This sample was included in a study of blood T cell repertoires in COVID-19. The wider study: The study drew acute and convalescent COVID-19 samples from the United States, Italy and Spain. Sources were T cells, B-cell-depleted T cells, or PBMCs; the material itself was cDNA or gDNA.

The trim removed 0 bases at V and 3 bases at J, leaving 1 base unmatched. The CDR3 sequence is 16 residues long. Germline V gene sequence: CDR1 LNHDA, CDR2 SQIVND (reference sequence). The sequence derives from a human donor in a cohort sampled during active COVID-19. The specimen was peripheral blood. The chain carries TRBV19 and TRBJ2-1, with 11 nucleotides matching TRBD2. The CDR3 DNA reads as TGTGCCAGTAGTATAGAAGGGACTAGCGGCTACAATGAGCAGTTCTTC. It codes for CASSIEGTSGYNEQFF.